A single sample gave rise to the 17 T cell receptor beta chains below, sequenced in a study of T-cell memory formation after mild COVID-19. TCRdb analysed the 5' RACE reads with MiXCR anew, one entry per CDR3 protein. The sample includes 300,000 to 350,000 distinct CDR3 sequences, about 13% of them seen just once. Source material: PBMCs or a T cell subset sorted from them (not recorded which). The origin of the receptors is a man aged 18 to 35 who had mild COVID-19 (a few samples of this study predate the infection). Cell type and time point are not known.

This clonotype was detected only a few times. This chain connects TRBV7-6 to TRBJ2-5, with D hard to call. This CDR3 contains 12 residues. CDR1 is SGHVS, CDR2 FNYEAQ, per germline. The V end lost 4 bases, the J end lost 5 bases, and 8 bases lay between the germline ends. The chain's CDR3 is CASSSARETQYF. CDR3 coding DNA: TGTGCCAGCAGCTCCGCTAGGGAGACCCAGTACTTC.

There are a few counts of this clonotype. J is TRBJ2-4 and V is TRBV15, with D possibly TRBD1 on 6 matching bases. The CDR3 loop spans 16 amino acids. V lost 3 bases to trimming and J lost 1 base, with 13 bases between them. Germline assignment: CDR1 LNHNV and CDR2 YYDKDF (reference sequence). The CDR3 DNA reads as TGTGCCACCAGCAGCGAACAGGGCTGGGCCAAAAACATTCAGTACTTC. This gives the protein CATSSEQGWAKNIQYF.

This clonotype was seen ten or more times. The chain employs TRBV6-5 and TRBJ1-6, with a possible D match to TRBD1 (6 bases). Germline values: CDR1 MNHEY, CDR2 SVGAGI. This CDR3 contains 15 residues. V lost 6 bases, J lost 0 bases, and 9 bases lay in between. CDR3 protein: CASSRGGSYNSPLHF. CDR3 DNA: TGTGCCAGCAGCAGGGGCGGCTCCTATAATTCACCCCTCCACTTT.

This clonotype was observed a handful of times. The rearrangement uses TRBV7-2 and TRBJ1-6; the D is unclear. Trimming pared 5 bases from V and 6 bases from J, leaving 17 bases between. Germline loops: CDR1 SGHTA, CDR2 FQGNSA. The CDR3 has 16 amino acids. The CDR3 DNA follows: TGTGCCAGCAGCAAGAGGGCAGGTGGCCTTAATTCACCCCTCCACTTT. It codes for CASSKRAGGLNSPLHF.

The chain employs TRBV12-3 or TRBV12-4 and TRBJ2-2; 11 bases are shared with TRBD2. Losses at the gene ends were 6 bases for V and 4 bases for J; bases not matched to a gene: 4. The CDR3 sequence is 15 residues long. The DNA of the CDR3 is TGTGCCAGCAGGGTAGCGGGGGGGCCCACCGGGGAGCTGTTTTTT. It codes for CASRVAGGPTGELFF.

Many counts were recorded for this clonotype. The genes are TRBV7-9 and TRBJ1-1; D is undetermined. With 1 base removed from V and 6 bases from J, the gap between germline ends came to 12 bases. The CDR3 extends over 14 amino acids. CDR1 and CDR2 from the germline V gene are SEHNR and FQNEAQ (reference sequence). The CDR3 sequence is CASSLVVGGSEAFF. Written as DNA, the CDR3 is TGTGCCAGCAGCTTAGTGGTTGGCGGGTCTGAAGCTTTCTTT.

This clonotype has only a few counts. The chain has TRBV12-3 or TRBV12-4 and TRBJ1-1, with D possibly matching TRBD1 (6 bases). This CDR3 has 14 residues. The ends were cut back, 6 bases at V and 6 bases at J, with 17 bases in the middle. The CDR3 protein is CASSPRRGVAEAFF. In DNA, the CDR3 is TGTGCCAGCAGCCCCCGCAGGGGTGTCGCTGAAGCTTTCTTT.

This chain uses TRBV6-5 with TRBJ1-4; D gene uncertain. V lost 8 bases to trimming and J lost 3 bases, with 10 bases between them. There are 13 residues in the CDR3. The germline V gene encodes CDR1 MNHEY and CDR2 SVGAGI. CDR3 sequence reads: CASRRGANEKLFF. In DNA form, the CDR3 reads TGTGCCAGCCGCCGTGGGGCTAATGAAAAACTGTTTTTT.

The gene calls are TRBV7-2 and TRBJ2-1, with 10 nucleotides matching TRBD2. Germline loops: CDR1 SGHTA, CDR2 FQGNSA. The trim removed 3 bases at V and 4 bases at J, leaving 3 bases unmatched. The CDR3 length is 15 residues. This CDR3 is CASSFSGGRYNEQFF. DNA for the CDR3: TGTGCCAGCAGCTTTAGCGGGGGGAGATACAATGAGCAGTTCTTC.

The V and J genes are TRBV24-1 and TRBJ2-1; 7 bases are a match to TRBD1. Germline V gene sequence: CDR1 KGHDR, CDR2 SFDVKD. This CDR3 comprises 16 residues. The junction had 9 bases not matched to a gene; V was cut back by 4 bases and J by 4 bases. Here the CDR3 reads CATSDQRDSPYNEQFF. CDR3 in DNA: TGTGCCACCAGTGACCAAAGGGACAGTCCGTACAATGAGCAGTTCTTC.

The chain links TRBV2 to TRBJ2-3, with 7 bases matching TRBD1. This CDR3 comprises 11 residues. The V segment lost 8 bases and the J segment 8 bases; nucleotides outside the gene matches: 4. Per germline, CDR1 SNHLY and CDR2 FYNNEI. The CDR3 here is CASATGVTQYF. In nucleotides, the CDR3 is TGTGCCAGCGCTACAGGGGTTACGCAGTATTTT.

The V call is TRBV7-9, the J call TRBJ1-1; the D is unclear. The CDR3 covers 13 residues. V was shortened by 1 base and J by 6 bases, with 9 bases between the two germline ends. Germline V CDR1 and CDR2: SEHNR, FQNEAQ (reference sequence). The CDR3 sequence: CASSLDSVAEAFF. DNA of the CDR3: TGTGCCAGCAGCTTAGATTCCGTGGCTGAAGCTTTCTTT.

The chain recombines TRBV28 with TRBJ2-7; D is undetermined. The length of the CDR3 is 12 residues. Germline-derived CDR1 and CDR2 are MDHEN and SYDVKM. Trimming took off 7 bases at V and 3 bases at J, with 10 bases between the two ends. CDR3 in amino acids: CASKGYYYEQYF. DNA for the CDR3: TGTGCCAGCAAGGGCTACTACTACGAGCAGTACTTC.

The J gene is TRBJ2-3, the V gene TRBV29-1, with D maybe TRBD1 (6 bases). CDR1 and CDR2 (germline): SQVTM, ANQGSEA. V dropped 5 bases and J dropped 7 bases, with 7 bases sitting between them. This CDR3 contains 10 residues. The CDR3 DNA reads as TGCAGCGTTAGGGGGAATACGCAGTATTTT. Amino acids: CSVRGNTQYF.

This clonotype was observed a few times. The chain recombines TRBV6-1 with TRBJ1-5; unclear D gene. Trimming shortened V by 3 bases and J by 2 bases, and 8 bases separated the two germline ends. Germline assignment: CDR1 MNHNS and CDR2 SASEGT. This CDR3 has 14 amino acids. The CDR3 nucleotides read TGTGCCAGCAGTGAGGCTAGTGGCAATCAGCCCCAGCATTTT. Amino acid sequence: CASSEASGNQPQHF.

This chain connects TRBV7-9 to TRBJ2-5, with TRBD2 matching over 12 bases. Germline trimming cut 7 bases from V and 2 bases from J; bases unmatched to any gene: 5. The CDR3 covers 15 residues. Germline V CDR1 and CDR2: SEHNR, FQNEAQ (reference sequence). The CDR3 nucleotides read TGTGCCAGCACAGGACTAGCGGGGATTCAAGAGACCCAGTACTTC. Amino acid sequence: CASTGLAGIQETQYF. Full variable domain (missing parts from reference TRBV7-9 and TRBJ2-5): DTGVSQNPRHKITKRGQNVTFRCDPISEHNRLYWYRQTLGQGPEFLTYFQNEAQLEKSRLLSDRFSAERPKGSFSTLEIQRTEQGDSAMYLCASTGLAGIQETQYFGPGTRLLVL.

The V call is TRBV7-3, the J call TRBJ1-2; D remains ambiguous. Per the germline V gene, CDR1 is SGHTA and CDR2 is FQGTGA. Trimming pared 6 bases from V and 8 bases from J, leaving 19 bases between. CDR3 length: 14 amino acids. The chain's CDR3 is CASRLDGPWSGYTF. CDR3 nucleotides: TGTGCCAGCAGGTTAGACGGGCCTTGGAGCGGCTACACCTTC.